This T cell receptor (beta chain) was sequenced in a study of response to subunit inactivated influenza vaccine. With respect to this clonotype: Antigen unknown.

The CDR3 has 18 residues. V was pared by 7 bases and J by 6 bases, with 28 bases between. The germline CDR1 and CDR2 sequences are MDHEN and SYDVKM. TCRdb re-called the RT-PCR reads with MiXCR, one entry per CDR3 protein. The sample yields roughly 700,000 distinct CDR3 sequences, about 14% seen once. Broader study findings: Researchers suggested that each seasonal influenza vaccination recruits few new T cells.

The source is a man aged 45-65 years who received an inactivated influenza vaccine. The V and J genes are TRBV28 and TRBJ2-1; D may be TRBD2 (5 bases). This material consisted of PBMCs from blood, taken 14 to 15 days before vaccination. In DNA form, the CDR3 reads TGTGCCAGCAATCCCTCCTTGGAGAGCGGCCCTTGGGTCAATGAGCAGTTCTTC. This sequence encodes CASNPSLESGPWVNEQFF. Looking up the rest from reference TRBV28 and TRBJ2-1 gives the full variable domain: DVKVTQSSRYLVKRTGEKVFLECVQDMDHENMFWYRQDPGLGLRLIYFSYDVKMKEKGDIPEGYSVSREKKERFSLILESASTNQTSMYLCASNPSLESGPWVNEQFFGPGTRLTVL.